The rows below give T cell receptor beta chains drawn from one sample of a study of T cells in Graves' hyperthyroidism and ophthalmopathy. A single record per CDR3 protein comes from TCRdb applying MiXCR to the multiplex PCR reads. The sample includes almost 350,000 distinct CDR3 sequences, roughly 18% seen only once; the top ten take 15% to 17%. Specimen: blood. All receptors derive from a woman aged 40-49 years with Graves' ophthalmopathy. Each CDR3 is given with its conserved first and last residue. The D gene is left open where the match is weak. Part of the rows lack a size; the others show once, few, many or a class for expanded clones.

TRBV10-3	many	TRBJ2-7	TRBD1	TGTGCCACCCGACAGGGCCCCCCCTCGGACGAGCAGTACTTC	CATRQGPPSDEQYF
TRBV7-2	-	TRBJ2-2	-	TGTGCCAGCAGCTTACGAAGTCGGAACACCGGGGAGCTGTTTTTT	CASSLRSRNTGELFF
TRBV6-2/TRBV6-3	-	TRBJ2-7	TRBD1	TGTGCCAGCAGACCCCAGGGGGCGGTCGACGAGCAGTACTTC	CASRPQGAVDEQYF
TRBV6-1	-	TRBJ2-7	TRBD1	TGTGCCAGCAGAGGACAGGCTATCGAGCAGTACTTC	CASRGQAIEQYF
TRBV4-1	many	TRBJ2-3	-	TGCGCCAGCAGCCAAGAGGCGGAGGGCACAGATACGCAGTATTTT	CASSQEAEGTDTQYF
TRBV7-2	many	TRBJ2-7	-	TGTGCCAGCAGCCAGTACGCCTACGAGCAGTACTTC	CASSQYAYEQYF
TRBV5-1	many	TRBJ2-5	-	TGCGCCAGCCCCCTCAGGAGCGTTGGCAGTGAATGGACCCAGTACTTC	CASPLRSVGSEWTQYF
TRBV24-1	-	TRBJ2-7	-	TGTGCCACCAGTGACCGAAACAACAGGACCGAGCAGTACTTC	CATSDRNNRTEQYF
TRBV5-1	few	TRBJ2-7	TRBD2	TGCGCCAGCAGGGCCGGGACTAGCGGGTCCTACGAGCAGTACTTC	CASRAGTSGSYEQYF
TRBV6-1	few	TRBJ1-1	-	TGTGCCAGCAGTGAAGGTCCGAGGACTGAAGCTTTCTTT	CASSEGPRTEAFF
TRBV6-2/TRBV6-3	-	TRBJ1-2	-	TGTGCCAGCAGTACCCCCGGGACGGCAGGCGGCTACACCTTC	CASSTPGTAGGYTF
TRBV20-1	many	TRBJ1-1	-	TGCAGTGCTCCACGAGACATAAACACTGAAGCTTTCTTT	CSAPRDINTEAFF
TRBV20-1	many	TRBJ2-5	TRBD1	TGCAGTGCTAGAGAGGGAGGGACAGGGAAAGAGACCCAGTACTTC	CSAREGGTGKETQYF
TRBV25-1	-	TRBJ2-7	TRBD2	TGTGCCAGCAGCCCGCTACAAGGTGCAGCTAGCGGAGGCGTTGCCTACGAGCAGTACTTC	CASSPLQGAASGGVAYEQYF
TRBV20-1	many	TRBJ2-2	-	TGCAGTGCTAGTTTAGTGAACACCGGGGAGCTGTTTTTT	CSASLVNTGELFF
TRBV6-1	many	TRBJ1-1	TRBD1	TGTGCCAGCATTCCTGGGCAGGGGGGCTATACTGAAGCTTTCTTT	CASIPGQGGYTEAFF
TRBV28	many	TRBJ1-5	-	TGTGCCAGCAGTTTGAGTGCAGGGGGCAATCAGCCCCAGCATTTT	CASSLSAGGNQPQHF
TRBV20-1	many	TRBJ2-2	TRBD1	TGCAGTGCTAGAGTGCAACCGGGACAGGGGTTGGTCGGGGAGCTGTTTTTT	CSARVQPGQGLVGELFF
TRBV24-1	many	TRBJ1-2	-	TGTGCCACCAGTGGGAACTATGGCTACACCTTC	CATSGNYGYTF
TRBV9	few	TRBJ1-6	TRBD1	TGTGCCAGCAGCGTAGATGGACAGGCTTCACCCCTCCACTTT	CASSVDGQASPLHF
TRBV6-1	many	TRBJ1-6	-	TGTGCCAGCAGTGAAGAGACAGAATATAATTCACCCCTCCACTTT	CASSEETEYNSPLHF
TRBV7-2	-	TRBJ1-3	-	TGTGCCAGCAGCTTCGCGTCCGGCGAAAACACCATATATTTT	CASSFASGENTIYF
TRBV10-3	many	TRBJ2-2	TRBD1	TGTGCCATCTCTACGACAGGGGCCGGGGAGCTGTTTTTT	CAISTTGAGELFF
TRBV7-8	-	TRBJ2-3	-	TGTGCCAGCAGCTTAGCCTCCGGGGATACGCAGTATTTT	CASSLASGDTQYF
TRBV29-1	many	TRBJ1-2	TRBD1	TGCAGCGTTGAAGATCGGAGGACAGGGCGTGGCTACACCTTC	CSVEDRRTGRGYTF
TRBV27	many	TRBJ2-7	TRBD2	TGTGCCAGCAGTTTTTCACGGACTAGCTACGAGCAGTACTTC	CASSFSRTSYEQYF
TRBV28	many	TRBJ1-1	-	TGTGCCAGCACCTTCCTCGGGGGGCTTGAAGCTTTCTTT	CASTFLGGLEAFF
TRBV6-1	-	TRBJ1-1	-	TGTGCCAGCATCAAGGGGCGCGCAAACACTGAAGCTTTCTTT	CASIKGRANTEAFF
TRBV6-5	many	TRBJ2-7	-	TGTGCCACCTCTCGGGGGGCCCTATACGAGCAGTACTTC	CATSRGALYEQYF
TRBV12-3/TRBV12-4	-	TRBJ1-1	TRBD1	TGTGCCAGCAGTGCTGACAGGGACACTGAAGCTTTCTTT	CASSADRDTEAFF
TRBV6-1	many	TRBJ1-1	-	TGTGCCAGCAGTGAAAAGCCACCGATCACTGAAGCTTTCTTT	CASSEKPPITEAFF
TRBV12-5	many	TRBJ1-2	-	TGTGCTAGTGGTAACCCCGGGTCAGCTAACTATGGCTACACCTTC	CASGNPGSANYGYTF
TRBV7-9	many	TRBJ2-4	-	TGTGCCAGCAGCCCGGGCAGGGCCCAAAACATTCAGTACTTC	CASSPGRAQNIQYF
TRBV11-2	many	TRBJ2-7	-	TGTGCCAGCAGCTTAGGCTCAGGGGACTACGAGCAGTACTTC	CASSLGSGDYEQYF
TRBV10-3	many	TRBJ2-7	-	TGTGCCATCAGCCTGTCGAGCTACGAGCAGTACTTC	CAISLSSYEQYF
TRBV30	many	TRBJ1-1	-	TGTGCCTGGAGTCACAGTATGAACACTGAAGCTTTCTTT	CAWSHSMNTEAFF
TRBV4-1	many	TRBJ1-1	-	TGCGCCAGCAGCCAAGGGTGGGAAGCTTTCTTT	CASSQGWEAFF
TRBV27	many	TRBJ2-2	TRBD1	TGTGCCAGCAGTTTATGGGACAGCAGCACCGGGGAGCTGTTTTTT	CASSLWDSSTGELFF
TRBV10-3	many	TRBJ2-5	TRBD2	TGTGCCATCAGTAACCTAGCGGGAGAGGCTGAGACCCAGTACTTC	CAISNLAGEAETQYF
TRBV29-1	many	TRBJ2-7	-	TGCAGCGTTGTGCCTAGCGTCAACTACGAGCAGTACTTC	CSVVPSVNYEQYF
TRBV29-1	many	TRBJ1-1	-	TGCAGCGTGCTGACAGGCAAGAACACTGAAGCTTTCTTT	CSVLTGKNTEAFF
TRBV19	many	TRBJ2-7	TRBD2	TGTGCCAGTAGTATACGTTCTAGCGGGAGATCCTCTTACGAGCAGTACTTC	CASSIRSSGRSSYEQYF
TRBV7-3	-	TRBJ1-2	TRBD1	TGTGCCTGCAGCTCACAGGGGAACTATGGCTACACCTTC	CACSSQGNYGYTF
TRBV7-2	-	TRBJ2-2	-	TGTGCCAGCAGCCCATCCGGGTCGAGCACCGGGGAGCTGTTTTTT	CASSPSGSSTGELFF
TRBV11-1	few	TRBJ1-2	-	TGTGCCAGCAGCTTCGGACGCCCCCCGTGGGGCTATGGCTACACCTTC	CASSFGRPPWGYGYTF
TRBV28	many	TRBJ1-1	-	TGTGCCAGCAGTTTTTTGGGGGACATGACTGAAGCTTTCTTT	CASSFLGDMTEAFF
TRBV6-2/TRBV6-3	many	TRBJ2-4	-	TGTGCCAGCACTGATCCACTAGCCAAAAACATTCAGTACTTC	CASTDPLAKNIQYF
TRBV30	many	TRBJ1-2	TRBD1	TGTGCCTACCTCCGGGACAGGGACTATGGCTACACCTTC	CAYLRDRDYGYTF
TRBV27	many	TRBJ1-5	TRBD1	TGTGCCAACAGTACGGGACAGACACTTAGCAATCAGCCCCAGCATTTT	CANSTGQTLSNQPQHF
TRBV7-3	many	TRBJ1-6	-	TGTGCCAGCAGCTTAAGTGGCCATTATAATTCACCCCTCCACTTT	CASSLSGHYNSPLHF
TRBV25-1	many	TRBJ1-3	TRBD1	TGTGCCAGCAGTGAACCCTTGGACAGGGGTCGAGACACCATATATTTT	CASSEPLDRGRDTIYF
TRBV11-2	many	TRBJ2-7	TRBD2	TGTGCCAGCAGCTTAGATTGGGGGGGTACCTACGAGCAGTACTTC	CASSLDWGGTYEQYF
TRBV6-1	-	TRBJ1-4	TRBD1	TGTGCCAGCAAGTCCGGGACAGGCACAGAAAAACTGTTTTTT	CASKSGTGTEKLFF
TRBV11-2	many	TRBJ2-2	-	TGTGCCAGCAGCCCAGACCGACTAAAGACCGGGGAGCTGTTTTTT	CASSPDRLKTGELFF
TRBV20-1	many	TRBJ2-7	TRBD2	TGCAGTGTAGCGGGAGGGGGTCCATACGAGCAGTACTTC	CSVAGGGPYEQYF
TRBV9	many	TRBJ2-7	TRBD2	TGTGCCAGCAGCGCCCACGGCGGGGCGGGAGGTAACGAGCAGTACTTC	CASSAHGGAGGNEQYF
TRBV5-5	-	TRBJ2-2	-	TGTGCCAGCAGCTTGGTTTGGGCCGAAACCGGGGAGCTGTTTTTT	CASSLVWAETGELFF
TRBV10-1	-	TRBJ2-7	TRBD2	TGCGCAGCGACTAGCGGGACTTCCTACGAGCAGTACTTC	CAATSGTSYEQYF
TRBV5-1	many	TRBJ2-6	TRBD2	TGCGCCAGCAGCTTGGAGTGGACTAGTAAAACTGGGGCCAACGTCCTGACTTTC	CASSLEWTSKTGANVLTF